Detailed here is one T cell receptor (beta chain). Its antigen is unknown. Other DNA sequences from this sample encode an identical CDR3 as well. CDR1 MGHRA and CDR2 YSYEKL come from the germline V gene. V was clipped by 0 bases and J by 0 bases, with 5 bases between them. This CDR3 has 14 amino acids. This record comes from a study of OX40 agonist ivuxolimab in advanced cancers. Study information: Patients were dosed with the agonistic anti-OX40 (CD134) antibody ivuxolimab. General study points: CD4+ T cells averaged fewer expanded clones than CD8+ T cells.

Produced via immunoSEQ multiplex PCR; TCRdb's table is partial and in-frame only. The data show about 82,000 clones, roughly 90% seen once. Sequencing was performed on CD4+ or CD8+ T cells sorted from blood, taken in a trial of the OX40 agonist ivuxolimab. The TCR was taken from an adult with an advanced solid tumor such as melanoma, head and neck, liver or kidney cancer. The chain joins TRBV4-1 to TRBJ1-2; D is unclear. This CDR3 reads CASSQDPANYGYTF. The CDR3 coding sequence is TGCGCCAGCAGCCAAGATCCAGCTAACTATGGCTACACCTTC.